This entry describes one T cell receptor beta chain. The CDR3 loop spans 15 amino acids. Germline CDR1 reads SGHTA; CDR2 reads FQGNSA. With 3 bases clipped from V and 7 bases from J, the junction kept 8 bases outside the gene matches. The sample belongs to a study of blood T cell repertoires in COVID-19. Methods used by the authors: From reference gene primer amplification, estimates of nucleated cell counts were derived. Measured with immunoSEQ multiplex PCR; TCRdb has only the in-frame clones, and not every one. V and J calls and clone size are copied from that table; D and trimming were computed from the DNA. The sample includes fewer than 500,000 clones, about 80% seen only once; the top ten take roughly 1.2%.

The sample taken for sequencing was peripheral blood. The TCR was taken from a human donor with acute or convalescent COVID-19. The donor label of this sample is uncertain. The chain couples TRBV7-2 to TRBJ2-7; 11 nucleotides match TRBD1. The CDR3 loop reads CASSFIGQGATEQYF. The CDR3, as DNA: TGTGCCAGCAGCTTTATCGGACAGGGGGCTACAGAGCAGTACTTC.